This TCR beta chain originates from a study of T cells in Graves' hyperthyroidism and ophthalmopathy (dated by TCRdb to between 2018 and 2021). Regarding the study in general: Peripheral blood samples were taken at the time of initial diagnosis, prior to any treatment. The approximately 100 discovery patients were divided at random into training and test sets in a 7:3 ratio. The study also compared thyroid tissue and blood T-cell repertoires from 5 to 7 Graves' hyperthyroidism patients. To identify distinguishing TCR V-J signatures, a discovery cohort of 100 patients was used, comprising 40 to 45 with Graves' ophthalmopathy and 57 with stable Graves' hyperthyroidism. After sampling, hyperthyroidism patients received methimazole starting at 30 mg daily, and ophthalmopathy patients received high-dose intravenous methylprednisolone. Whether ophthalmopathy could be predicted prospectively was tested in an independent validation cohort made up of under 20 hyperthyroidism patients plus 17 patients who later progressed to ophthalmopathy. The paper reports TCR Vbeta CDR3 sequencing of 140 or so peripheral blood samples: approximately 43 ophthalmopathy, fewer than 80 hyperthyroidism and approximately 17 progressor patients.

What the authors observed across the whole study: No statistical method was used to fix the sample size in advance, and group allocation was not hidden from the investigators. Blood samples also contained most of the expanded thyroid clonotypes (frequency above 0.001), which suggests that blood repertoires may reflect thyroid immune responses. A 13 V-J signature model separated ophthalmopathy from stable hyperthyroidism, with just over 85% sensitivity and roughly 82% specificity in cross-validation and 80%/75% in testing. In validation, progression to ophthalmopathy was predicted by the model with 70.59% sensitivity and roughly 76% specificity, a median of roughly 6 months before onset.

With respect to this clonotype: The clone's antigen remains unknown. No much larger clonotype is one base removed from it; base qualities were not supplied.

Stable Graves' hyperthyroidism was defined as no progression to ophthalmopathy during 18 months of follow-up. Hyperthyroidism patients were newly diagnosed, had a disease duration of under 2 months, and were aged 18 to 65 years. Patients with uncontrolled infections, other autoimmune diseases, pregnancy or lactation were excluded. Diagnoses were based on clinical symptoms, serum thyroxine and TRAb, thyroid ultrasound and orbital computed tomography. PBMCs were isolated from approximately 10 ml of fresh peripheral blood by Ficoll-Paque density gradient centrifugation. Trizol reagent was used to extract total RNA, and RNA quality was then checked on an Agilent 2100 Bioanalyzer. The TCR beta CDR3 regions were amplified from RNA transcripts. A first-round RT-PCR of the TCR CDR3 used the HTBI primer set with the Qiagen OneStep RT-PCR kit. Libraries were constructed in a second round of multiplex PCR, after which size selection and purification were carried out. Paired-end sequencing of the libraries was performed with 100 bp reads on an Illumina HiSeq2000. The original methods were these. SOAPnuke was used to process the raw data, removing reads that contained adapters or uncalled bases, had a mean Phred below 15, or lacked an exact match to the constant primer or identifier. COPE v1.2.5 was used to merge high-quality paired reads, and clonotypes were defined as unique nucleotide sequences. MiTCR v1.1 was used to align the clonotypes against IMGT TRBV, TRBD and TRBJ reference segments. Analysis was restricted to V-J combinations with a frequency above 0.0001, which covered roughly 99% of repertoires. A TCS score was defined as the ratio of F50 (clonal expansion) to E x V (chaos), with BLOSUM62-based TCRdist applied between CDR3 peptides within each V-J. Welch's t-statistics and random forest reduced 514 V-J features to 13, which were used in a naive Bayes classifier (R e1071). Using fastp at Q25 and MiXCR, TCRdb reprocessed the public reads and kept productive beta chains. Rows are combined by CDR3 protein, so each entry shows the most common genes and DNA. The V and J calls, along with clone size, are taken from TCRdb and not from the paper's own processing. This sample has roughly 700,000 distinct CDR3 sequences in its table, and roughly 17% of those were observed once. 15% to 18% of the sample is held by the ten biggest clonotypes.

Specimen: blood. The receptor was derived from a man aged 50-59 years with Graves' hyperthyroidism.

The CDR3 has the sequence CASSILAGDTHEQYF. The DNA sequence follows: TGTGCCAGTAGTATCTTAGCGGGAGATACCCACGAGCAGTACTTC. The chain uses TRBV19 and TRBJ2-7, with TRBD2 identical over 9 junction bases. The CDR3 has 15 amino acids, counting the end cysteine and phenylalanine. The retained sequence is limited to the CDR3, 45 bases, with the frame set at the first base. The germline V gene (reference sequence) gives CDR1 as LNHDA and CDR2 as SQIVND. V lost 3 bases and J lost 5 bases, and the count of bases not matched to a germline gene is 8.